The 22 T cell receptor beta chains listed next were all sequenced from one sample in a study of T cells in localized non-small cell lung cancer. Data came from immunoSEQ multiplex PCR; TCRdb stores just in-frame clones and leaves some out. In the table there are 25,000 to 30,000 clones, more than 85% of which are singletons. The source material was peripheral blood, sampled before any cancer treatment. The receptors were gathered from a female donor older than 55 with stage I lung adenocarcinoma.

This clone has a handful of counts. This chain uses TRBV25-1 with TRBJ2-3; 7 bases line up with TRBD2. Unmatched junction bases numbered 6, after V lost 4 bases and J lost 2 bases. The CDR3 has 15 amino acids. CDR1 and CDR2 from the germline V gene are MGHDK and SYGVNS. The chain's CDR3 is CASSGQWDYTDTQYF. The CDR3, as DNA: TGTGCCAGCAGTGGCCAGTGGGACTACACAGATACGCAGTATTTT.

The chain employs TRBV28 and TRBJ1-2; 9 bases agree with TRBD1. CDR3 length: 14 amino acids. Trimming took 2 bases from V and 6 from J; bases not matched to a gene: 4. The germline V gene has CDR1 MDHEN and CDR2 SYDVKM. In nucleotides, the CDR3 is TGTGCCAGCAGTTTAGGGACAGGGCGCGATGGCTACACCTTC. Translation: CASSLGTGRDGYTF.

V and J are TRBV28 and TRBJ2-2, with D uncertain. The germline gives CDR1 MDHEN, CDR2 SYDVKM. This CDR3 is built from 12 residues. Trimming removed 2 bases at V and 7 bases at J, with 5 bases between. Written as DNA, the CDR3 is TGTGCCAGCAGTTTAGAATACGGGGAGCTGTTTTTT. Translated: CASSLEYGELFF.

This rearrangement joins TRBV27 to TRBJ2-1; TRBD2 is a possible D gene (6 bases). From germline, CDR1 is MNHEY and CDR2 SMNVEV (reference sequence). The CDR3 contains 17 residues. The ends were cut back, 2 bases at V and 0 bases at J, with 14 bases in the middle. The CDR3: CASSLRWGVSSYNEQFF. DNA of the CDR3: TGTGCCAGCAGTTTACGGTGGGGGGTTAGCTCCTACAATGAGCAGTTCTTC.

The V call is TRBV2, the J call TRBJ1-2; D is undetermined. Germline lookup yields CDR1 SNHLY and CDR2 FYNNEI. Trimming removed 6 bases at V and 1 base at J, with 9 bases between. The CDR3 is 13 amino acids. DNA of the CDR3: TGTGCCAGCAGAATGGGAGTTAACTATGGCTACACCTTC. It codes for CASRMGVNYGYTF.

This rearrangement joins TRBV7-9 to TRBJ1-3, with a weak D call TRBD1 (6 bases). CDR3 length equals 17 residues. Trimming pared 5 bases from V and 0 bases from J, leaving 17 bases between. Germline loops: CDR1 SEHNR, CDR2 FQNEAQ (reference sequence). This chain's CDR3 is CASSPQGFTSSGNTIYF. CDR3 nucleotides: TGTGCCAGCAGCCCACAGGGTTTTACGTCCTCTGGAAACACCATATATTTT.

The rearrangement uses TRBV15 and TRBJ1-5; tentative D call: TRBD1 (5 bases). The V end was cut by 0 bases, the J end by 9 bases, with 12 bases between. Germline V gene lookup returns CDR1 LNHNV and CDR2 YYDKDF (reference sequence). This CDR3 contains 14 residues. The CDR3 sequence: CATSRERGPGPQHF. CDR3 nucleotide sequence: TGTGCCACCAGCAGAGAGAGGGGACCGGGGCCCCAGCATTTT.

This chain joins TRBV5-1 and TRBJ1-1; D is unresolved. Germline V gene sequence: CDR1 SGHRS, CDR2 YFSETQ. This CDR3 contains 15 residues. V was cut by 1 base and J by 7 bases, with 17 bases left in between. This chain's CDR3 is CASSLSSGERGEAFF. CDR3 coding DNA: TGCGCCAGCAGCTTGTCTTCCGGGGAACGGGGTGAAGCTTTCTTT.

The chain employs TRBV6-1 and TRBJ2-7; 7 nucleotides match TRBD1. The trim removed 7 bases at V and 4 bases at J, leaving 13 bases unmatched. CDR3 length: 15 amino acids. Germline V gene lookup returns CDR1 MNHNS and CDR2 SASEGT. The CDR3 region has the DNA TGTGCCAGCAACGATAACCGGGACAGTACTTACGAGCAGTACTTC. It yields the protein CASNDNRDSTYEQYF.

This rearrangement joins TRBV29-1 to TRBJ2-7; 11 bases line up with TRBD2. V lost 5 bases to trimming and J lost 2 bases; unmatched junction nucleotides: 5. Germline CDR1 SQVTM, CDR2 ANQGSEA. The CDR3 covers 14 residues. In DNA form, the CDR3 reads TGCAGCGTTCAGGCGGGACTAGCGGCCTACGAGCAGTACTTC. It specifies CSVQAGLAAYEQYF.

This clone was detected a few times. The CDR3 DNA reads TGTGCCAGCAGCTTCAATCCGGGAGGGCGAGAGACCCAGTACTTC. Residues: CASSFNPGGRETQYF. The chain has TRBV7-2 and TRBJ2-5, with TRBD2 matching 8 bases. V shed 3 bases and J 4 bases; nucleotides not matched to a gene: 7. Germline values: CDR1 SGHTA, CDR2 FQGNSA. This CDR3 contains 15 residues.

The CDR3, as DNA: TGTGCCACCAGCAGAGAGGGCCGGGGGACCCAGCATTTT. This sequence encodes CATSREGRGTQHF. V usage is TRBV15 and J usage is TRBJ1-5, with a possible D match to TRBD1 (5 bases). Between the trimmed V and J ends, which lost 0 bases and 11 bases, there was a span of 11 bases. Germline-derived CDR1 and CDR2 are LNHNV and YYDKDF (reference sequence). This CDR3 comprises 13 residues. Drawing the rest from reference TRBV15 and TRBJ1-5, the complete variable domain is DAMVIQNPRYQVTQFGKPVTLSCSQTLNHNVMYWYQQKSSQAPKLLFHYYDKDFNNEADTPDNFQSRRPNTSFCFLDIRSPGLGDTAMYLCATSREGRGTQHFGDGTRLSIL.

The chain links TRBV4-1 to TRBJ1-2, with 7 bases fitting TRBD1. The length of the CDR3 is 14 residues. With V trimmed by 2 bases and J by 3 bases, 3 bases remained unmatched. Germline lookup yields CDR1 MGHRA and CDR2 YSYEKL. The CDR3 DNA reads as TGCGCCAGCAGCCAAACCACAGGGGACTATGGCTACACCTTC. It encodes CASSQTTGDYGYTF.

The chain joins TRBV6-1 to TRBJ1-2, with D perhaps matching TRBD1 (5 bases). Germline V gives CDR1 MNHNS, CDR2 SASEGT. The germline V and J ends were trimmed by 7 bases and 6 bases, with 21 bases remaining between them. CDR3 length equals 15 residues. DNA of the CDR3: TGTGCCAGCACCCCAAGCGGTGGCAGGGATCATGGCTACACCTTC. This codes for CASTPSGGRDHGYTF.

The chain employs TRBV7-9 and TRBJ2-7, with 8 bases that match TRBD1. V was clipped by 5 bases and J by 5 bases; unmatched bases: 11. The length of the CDR3 is 15 residues. Germline CDR1 SEHNR, CDR2 FQNEAQ (reference sequence). CDR3 sequence: CASSPTAGGRDEQYF. Here the CDR3 DNA reads TGTGCCAGCAGCCCGACGGCAGGGGGCAGAGACGAGCAGTACTTC.

The chain has TRBV6-1 and TRBJ1-4, with unresolved D. The V end lost 6 bases, the J end lost 12 bases, and 17 bases lay between the germline ends. Germline loops: CDR1 MNHNS, CDR2 SASEGT. This CDR3 has 13 residues. The CDR3 here is CASSVTTQLELFF. The CDR3 nucleotides are TGTGCCAGCAGCGTTACTACCCAGCTGGAACTGTTTTTT.

The chain recombines TRBV19 with TRBJ1-1; 9 bases line up with TRBD1. V lost 2 bases, J lost 4 bases, and 11 bases stayed unmatched. This CDR3 contains 17 residues. CDR1 and CDR2 from the germline V gene are LNHDA and SQIVND (reference sequence). The CDR3 here is CASSINRDRVIGTEAFF. The CDR3, as DNA: TGTGCCAGTAGTATAAACCGGGACAGGGTTATCGGCACTGAAGCTTTCTTT.

This clone was observed a single time. The chain links TRBV2 to TRBJ2-3; no firm D call. Germline values: CDR1 SNHLY, CDR2 FYNNEI. V was clipped by 7 bases and J by 6 bases, with 8 bases between them. The CDR3 is 11 residues long. CDR3 coding DNA: TGTGCCAGCACTGTTAGGGATACGCAGTATTTT. As protein: CASTVRDTQYF.

This clone appeared a few times. The chain links TRBV2 to TRBJ1-4; maybe TRBD1 (5 bases). With 3 bases removed from V and 12 bases from J, the gap between germline ends came to 11 bases. CDR3 length: 12 residues. Germline V gene sequence: CDR1 SNHLY, CDR2 FYNNEI. Written as DNA, the CDR3 is TGTGCCAGCAGTGATACAGGATATCAACTGTTTTTT. Its translation is CASSDTGYQLFF.

The chain couples TRBV4-1 to TRBJ2-1; TRBD2 is a possible D gene (5 bases). The V end was cut by 3 bases, the J end by 5 bases, with 8 bases between. In germline, CDR1 is MGHRA, CDR2 YSYEKL. CDR3 length: 13 residues. The CDR3 DNA reads TGCGCCAGCAGCCAGGAACTAGACAATGAGCAGTTCTTC. Residues: CASSQELDNEQFF.

The V call is TRBV7-2, the J call TRBJ2-1, with unresolved D. The V end was cut by 4 bases, the J end by 8 bases, with 18 bases between. The germline gives CDR1 SGHTA, CDR2 FQGNSA. CDR3 length: 15 residues. The CDR3 region is CASSSWATSLDEQFF. In nucleotides, the CDR3 is TGTGCCAGCAGCTCCTGGGCTACGAGCCTGGATGAGCAGTTCTTC.

This clone was counted once. This rearrangement joins TRBV4-1 to TRBJ1-4, with a tentative D call TRBD1 (5 bases). The ends were cut back, 3 bases at V and 2 bases at J, with 16 bases in the middle. The germline CDR1 and CDR2 sequences are MGHRA and YSYEKL. The CDR3 has 17 amino acids. In DNA, the CDR3 is TGCGCCAGCAGCCAGGCGCAGGGAGTTGGGACTAATGAAAAACTGTTTTTT. As protein: CASSQAQGVGTNEKLFF.